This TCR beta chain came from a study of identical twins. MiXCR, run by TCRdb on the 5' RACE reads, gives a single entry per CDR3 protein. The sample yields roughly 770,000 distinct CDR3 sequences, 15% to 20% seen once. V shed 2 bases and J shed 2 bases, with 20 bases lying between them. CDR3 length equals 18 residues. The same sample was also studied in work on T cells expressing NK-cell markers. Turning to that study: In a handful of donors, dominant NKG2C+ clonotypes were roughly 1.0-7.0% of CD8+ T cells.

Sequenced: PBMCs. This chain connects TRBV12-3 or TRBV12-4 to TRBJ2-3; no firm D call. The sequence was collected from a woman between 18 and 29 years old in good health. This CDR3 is CASSLFGRATKDTDTQYF. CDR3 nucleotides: TGTGCCAGCAGTTTATTCGGTCGGGCAACAAAGGACACAGATACGCAGTATTTT.